These 17 T cell receptor beta chains were all obtained from the same sample, sequenced in a study of T cells after yellow fever vaccination. MiXCR was run by TCRdb on the 5' RACE reads, yielding one entry per CDR3 protein. The sample includes about 500,000 distinct CDR3 sequences, about 15% of them seen just once. The starting material was PBMCs, obtained less than 6 days after the first yellow fever vaccination. These receptors were taken from a man aged 18 to 29 who received the YFV17D yellow fever vaccine.

The table lists this clonotype with a few counts. The chain uses TRBV7-2 and TRBJ1-2; D unresolved. V was trimmed by 1 base and J by 0 bases, leaving 15 bases between them. From germline, CDR1 is SGHTA and CDR2 FQGNSA. The CDR3 length is 17 residues. This CDR3 reads CASSLGSVGSANYGYTF. CDR3 DNA sequence: TGTGCCAGCAGCTTAGGCTCGGTCGGCAGCGCTAACTATGGCTACACCTTC. The full variable domain, in which reference TRBV7-2 and TRBJ1-2 provide the parts outside the CDR3, is GAGVSQSPSNKVTEKGKDVELRCDPISGHTALYWYRQSLGQGLEFLIYFQGNSAPDKSGLPSDRFSAERTGGSVSTLTIQRTQQEDSAVYLCASSLGSVGSANYGYTFGSGTRLTVV.

The chain joins TRBV7-2 to TRBJ2-1; unclear D gene. The V gene's germline CDR1 is SGHTA and CDR2 FQGNSA. The germline V and J ends were trimmed by 1 base and 4 bases, with 11 bases remaining between them. There are 15 residues in the CDR3. CDR3 region: CASSLDGLGYNEQFF. CDR3 coding DNA: TGTGCCAGCAGCTTAGACGGGCTGGGGTACAATGAGCAGTTCTTC.

This clonotype was counted once. The chain carries TRBV10-2 and TRBJ2-3; 7 bases are a match to TRBD1. V shed 1 base and J 6 bases; nucleotides not matched to a gene: 4. There are 14 residues in the CDR3. The V gene's germline CDR1 is WSHSY and CDR2 SAAADI. CDR3 residues: CASSEYRGSDTQYF. CDR3 DNA sequence: TGCGCCAGCAGTGAGTACAGGGGATCGGATACGCAGTATTTT.

The sample holds a few counts of this clonotype. J is TRBJ1-1 and V is TRBV10-3; TRBD1 aligns across 9 bases. After removal of 8 bases from V and 6 bases from J, the junction contained 13 bases not matched to a gene. Germline-derived CDR1 and CDR2 are ENHRY and SYGVKD. This CDR3 spans 15 amino acids. The CDR3 loop is CAIGPGTGNFPEAFF. DNA for the CDR3: TGTGCCATCGGCCCGGGGACAGGGAATTTCCCTGAAGCTTTCTTT.

The V gene is TRBV5-1, the J gene TRBJ1-4; D is undetermined. Germline CDR1 and CDR2: SGHRS and YFSETQ. Deletions cut 1 base from V and 6 bases from J, with 7 bases between. The CDR3 extends over 13 amino acids. The CDR3 loop is CASSLWSDEKLFF. The CDR3 nucleotides read TGCGCCAGCAGCTTGTGGTCCGATGAAAAACTGTTTTTT.

V is TRBV29-1 and J is TRBJ2-3; D uncertain. The germline V gene encodes CDR1 SQVTM and CDR2 ANQGSEA. The CDR3 sequence is 11 residues long. Trimming left V 6 bases short and J 6 bases short, with 10 bases between. The CDR3 sequence is CSVGVWDTQYF. The DNA of the CDR3 is TGCAGCGTGGGTGTTTGGGATACGCAGTATTTT.

This clonotype was seen only a few times. The chain employs TRBV5-5 and TRBJ1-1; no reliable D call. CDR1 SGHKS and CDR2 YYEKEE come from the germline V gene (reference sequence). The CDR3 extends over 12 amino acids. Trimming removed 4 bases at V and 5 bases at J, with 9 bases between. The CDR3 coding sequence is TGTGCCAGCAGCCGAGAAGGGACTGAAGCTTTCTTT. This gives the protein CASSREGTEAFF. Looking up the rest from reference TRBV5-5 and TRBJ1-1 gives the full variable domain: DAGVTQSPTHLIKTRGQQVTLRCSPISGHKSVSWYQQVLGQGPQFIFQYYEKEERGRGNFPDRFSARQFPNYSSELNVNALLLGDSALYLCASSREGTEAFFGQGTRLTVV.

This clonotype was observed a few times. The chain joins TRBV5-1 to TRBJ2-2; maybe TRBD2 (6 bases). The CDR3 sequence is 14 residues long. Germline lookup yields CDR1 SGHRS and CDR2 YFSETQ. The V gene lost 2 bases and the J gene lost 7 bases, with 12 bases spanning the gap. The CDR3 nucleotides read TGCGCCAGCAGCTTAGGAGGGGACGGCGGGGAGCTGTTTTTT. It specifies CASSLGGDGGELFF. The complete variable domain, with remaining parts taken from reference TRBV5-1 and TRBJ2-2, reads KAGVTQTPRYLIKTRGQQVTLSCSPISGHRSVSWYQQTPGQGLQFLFEYFSETQRNKGNFPGRFSGRQFSNSRSEMNVSTLELGDSALYLCASSLGGDGGELFFGEGSRLTVL.

This clonotype showed up just a few times. The gene calls are TRBV7-9 and TRBJ2-2; D remains ambiguous. The CDR3 totals 14 residues. The V gene lost 5 bases and the J gene lost 5 bases, with 12 bases spanning the gap. CDR1 and CDR2 (germline): SEHNR, FQNEAQ (reference sequence). The CDR3, as DNA: TGTGCCAGCAGCCCCCGTGAGCTGACCGGGGAGCTGTTTTTT. It is translated as CASSPRELTGELFF.

V is TRBV19 and J is TRBJ2-5; D unresolved. The length of the CDR3 is 12 residues. V shed 7 bases and J shed 5 bases, with 11 bases lying between them. The germline CDR1 and CDR2 sequences are LNHDA and SQIVND (reference sequence). The CDR3 loop is CASIGPGETQYF. The CDR3 nucleotides are TGTGCCAGTATCGGCCCCGGCGAGACCCAGTACTTC.

Ten or more counts support this clonotype. J is TRBJ1-1 and V is TRBV5-1, with TRBD1 as a possible D gene (5 bases). The CDR3 totals 14 residues. Trimming cost V 2 bases and J 1 base, with 9 bases left between them. Germline V lookup: CDR1 SGHRS, CDR2 YFSETQ. This CDR3 is CASSFGGTNTEAFF. CDR3 bases: TGCGCCAGCAGCTTCGGGGGGACGAACACTGAAGCTTTCTTT.

This clonotype was picked up a small number of times. This clone may be a read error of a much larger clone one base away. The chain combines TRBV7-9 with TRBJ1-2; D is unclear. This CDR3 has 12 amino acids. Trimming shortened V by 1 base and J by 4 bases, and 4 bases separated the two germline ends. CDR1 is SEHNR and CDR2 is FQNEAQ in the germline V gene (reference sequence). The CDR3 sequence is CASSLVSYGYTF. CDR3 DNA sequence: TGTGCCAGCAGCTTAGTCAGCTATGGCTACACCTTC.

This clonotype has ten or more counts. The rearrangement uses TRBV7-2 and TRBJ2-5; weak D call: TRBD2 (5 bases). The V and J ends lost 5 bases and 5 bases respectively, with 12 bases between them. This CDR3 is 13 amino acids long. Per the germline V gene, CDR1 is SGHTA and CDR2 is FQGNSA. CDR3 in DNA: TGTGCCAGCAGCCCTGGAGGTGGGGAGACCCAGTACTTC. It yields the protein CASSPGGGETQYF.

V gene TRBV6-2 or TRBV6-3 combines with J gene TRBJ2-2, with unresolved D. The CDR3 is 17 residues long. Between the trimmed V and J ends, which lost 2 bases and 6 bases, there was a span of 19 bases. Germline-derived CDR1 and CDR2 are MNHEY and SVGEGT. CDR3 sequence reads: CASSYGWSISWAGELFF. The CDR3 region has the DNA TGTGCCAGCAGTTACGGTTGGAGTATTTCCTGGGCCGGGGAGCTGTTTTTT.

This clonotype was counted only a few times. The CDR3 protein is CSVEVQGRYTEAFF. In nucleotides, the CDR3 is TGCAGCGTTGAGGTCCAGGGAAGGTACACTGAAGCTTTCTTT. The rearrangement uses TRBV29-1 and TRBJ1-1; TRBD1 might be the D (5 bases). The V gene's germline CDR1 is SQVTM and CDR2 ANQGSEA. The V end lost 3 bases, the J end lost 3 bases, and 14 bases lay between the germline ends. This CDR3 comprises 14 residues. Supplemented by reference TRBV29-1 and TRBJ1-1, the full variable domain reads SAVISQKPSRDICQRGTSLTIQCQVDSQVTMMFWYRQQPGQSLTLIATANQGSEATYESGFVIDKFPISRPNLTFSTLTVSNMSPEDSSIYLCSVEVQGRYTEAFFGQGTRLTVV.

The chain recombines TRBV3-1 with TRBJ2-3; possible D gene TRBD2, 6 bases. The germline V and J ends were trimmed by 0 bases and 8 bases, with 15 bases remaining between them. The CDR3 spans 15 residues. CDR1 LGHDT and CDR2 YNNKEL come from the germline V gene (reference sequence). The CDR3: CASSQEGLASATQYF. CDR3 sequence (DNA): TGTGCCAGCAGCCAAGAGGGGCTGGCTAGCGCTACGCAGTATTTT.

The J gene is TRBJ1-3, the V gene TRBV3-1; D gene uncertain. CDR1 is LGHDT and CDR2 is YNNKEL in the germline V gene (reference sequence). This CDR3 has 18 residues. V lost 5 bases, J lost 0 bases, and 20 bases lay in between. CDR3 nucleotides: TGTGCCAGCAGCTCACGACGGAGGTATCTATCCTCTGGAAACACCATATATTTT. Translated: CASSSRRRYLSSGNTIYF.